Listed below are T cell receptor beta chains from one sample, sequenced in a study of Graves' ophthalmopathy and Graves' hyperthyroidism. TCRdb recomputed calls from the multiplex PCR reads with MiXCR, one row per CDR3 protein. Of over a million distinct CDR3 sequences in the sample, about 40% were seen once. The sequencing input was peripheral blood or thyroid tissue (not recorded which). The receptors were gathered from an adult man with Graves' hyperthyroidism. Both conserved end residues are part of each CDR3. D genes are given only for firm matches. Rows give clone size only sometimes, using once, few, many, or a class for an expanded clone.

>TRBV29-1|TRBJ2-6|.|many
CSVRSGGSVLTF
TGCAGCGTTAGGTCCGGAGGCAGCGTCCTGACTTTC
>TRBV7-8|TRBJ2-7|.|many
CASSLAIGPSYEQYF
TGTGCCAGCAGCTTAGCGATCGGACCCTCCTACGAGCAGTACTTC
>TRBV29-1|TRBJ2-5|TRBD1|.
CSVEAGTGLQETQYF
TGCAGCGTTGAGGCAGGGACAGGGCTACAAGAGACCCAGTACTTC
>TRBV20-1|TRBJ1-2|TRBD1|.
CSARNDRVHGYTF
TGCAGTGCTAGAAACGACAGGGTCCATGGCTACACCTTC
>TRBV7-3|TRBJ1-1|.|.
CASSFIWGQVDTEAFF
TGTGCCAGCAGCTTTATATGGGGGCAGGTAGACACTGAAGCTTTCTTT
>TRBV5-1|TRBJ1-1|.|few
CASSLAAGLPSTF
TGCGCCAGCAGCTTGGCCGCAGGGCTCCCCTCCACCTTT
>TRBV29-1|TRBJ2-3|.|.
CSVEGGRQDTDTQYF
TGCAGCGTTGAAGGGGGACGGCAAGACACAGATACGCAGTATTTT
>TRBV5-5|TRBJ1-6|TRBD1|many
CASSSMDRFYNSPLHF
TGTGCCAGCAGCTCGATGGACAGGTTCTATAATTCACCCCTCCACTTT
>TRBV19|TRBJ2-7|TRBD1|many
CASSSSGQGPSYEQYF
TGTGCCAGTAGTTCGAGTGGACAGGGACCCTCCTACGAGCAGTACTTC
>TRBV11-1|TRBJ1-2|.|.
CASREDRRSSGYTF
TGTGCCAGCAGAGAGGACAGACGATCAAGTGGCTACACCTTC
>TRBV7-2|TRBJ2-7|.|.
CASSPMGGGHSNEQYF
TGTGCCAGCAGCCCAATGGGCGGCGGACACTCTAACGAGCAGTACTTC
>TRBV7-2|TRBJ2-7|.|few
CASSPRRDRTYEQYF
TGTGCCAGCAGCCCCCGGCGGGACAGAACCTACGAGCAGTACTTC
>TRBV7-2|TRBJ1-1|.|.
CASSLPGTENTEAFF
TGTGCCAGCAGCTTACCGGGGACGGAGAACACTGAAGCTTTCTTT
>TRBV25-1|TRBJ2-2|.|many
CASREAGTNTGELFF
TGTGCCAGCAGAGAGGCAGGGACGAACACCGGGGAGCTGTTTTTT
>TRBV9|TRBJ2-5|.|many
CASSVGREGPQYF
TGTGCCAGCAGCGTAGGCAGGGAAGGCCCCCAGTACTTC
>TRBV10-3|TRBJ2-7|.|few
CASRRDVRSSYEQYF
TGTGCCAGCAGGAGGGACGTGAGAAGCTCCTACGAGCAGTACTTC
>TRBV25-1|TRBJ1-3|.|.
CASSGGGSSGNTIYF
TGTGCCAGCAGTGGAGGGGGTTCCTCGGGAAACACCATATATTTT
>TRBV19|TRBJ1-5|.|few
CASSVSRRNSNQPQHF
TGTGCCAGTAGTGTAAGTCGACGGAATAGCAATCAGCCCCAGCATTTT
>TRBV7-2|TRBJ1-1|TRBD1|few
CAGRGTGTAEAFF
TGTGCCGGCCGAGGGACAGGAACTGCCGAAGCTTTCTTT
>TRBV2|TRBJ1-1|.|many
CASSESSRNTEAFF
TGTGCCAGCAGTGAATCAAGCCGGAACACTGAAGCTTTCTTT
>TRBV20-1|TRBJ1-4|.|few
CSASQSNEKLFF
TGCAGTGCTAGTCAGTCAAATGAAAAACTGTTTTTT
>TRBV6-5|TRBJ2-2|.|.
CASRPGDGSNTGELFF
TGTGCCAGCAGGCCGGGGGACGGCTCGAACACCGGGGAGCTGTTTTTT
>TRBV7-9|TRBJ2-5|.|many
CASSSKAPGETQYF
TGTGCCAGCAGCTCAAAGGCGCCCGGGGAGACCCAGTACTTC
>TRBV12-3/TRBV12-4|TRBJ1-1|.|.
CASSPGVSKNTEAFF
TGTGCCAGCAGCCCCGGGGTCAGCAAGAACACTGAAGCTTTCTTT
>TRBV2|TRBJ2-1|.|.
CATKPGQVYNEQFF
TGTGCCACCAAGCCGGGACAAGTATACAATGAGCAGTTCTTC
>TRBV10-3|TRBJ1-1|.|.
CAISVGGSGRLRNTEAFF
TGTGCCATCAGTGTCGGGGGGTCGGGCAGACTAAGGAACACTGAAGCTTTCTTT
>TRBV12-3/TRBV12-4|TRBJ2-5|TRBD1|.
CASSMDRGGETQYF
TGTGCCAGCAGCATGGACAGGGGAGGAGAGACCCAGTACTTC
>TRBV5-4|TRBJ1-5|.|many
CASSFGPGDQPQHF
TGTGCCAGCAGCTTTGGTCCGGGAGATCAGCCCCAGCATTTT
>TRBV12-3/TRBV12-4|TRBJ1-4|.|many
CASSGYQGKLFF
TGTGCCAGCAGTGGTTACCAGGGGAAACTGTTTTTT
>TRBV12-5|TRBJ2-2|TRBD1|.
CASGPGQGSTGELFF
TGTGCTAGTGGTCCCGGACAGGGGTCCACCGGGGAGCTGTTTTTT